This T cell receptor beta chain was documented in a study of Ad26.COV2.S vaccination and SARS-CoV-2 variants. The CDR3 is 15 amino acids. Germline V gives CDR1 DFQATT, CDR2 SNEGSKA (reference sequence). The V gene end was trimmed by 3 bases and the J gene end by 4 bases; junction bases not matched to a gene: 9. Treatment specified: 19 received Ad26.COV2.S at low or high dose, single or two shots; 5 received placebo; per-sample allocation not given. Samples came from day 63 after the first vaccine or placebo injection. Profiling relied on immunoSEQ multiplex PCR, and the TCRdb table lists in-frame clones only, not all of them. The sample lists 400,000 to 500,000 clones, around nine tenths occurring once.

V and J are TRBV20-1 and TRBJ1-5; 7 bases map to TRBD1. The sequences come from peripheral blood, collected in a trial of Ad26.COV2.S vaccine versus placebo. The TCR originated in a person between 18 and 65 years old who received the Ad26.COV2.S COVID-19 vaccine or a placebo. The CDR3 DNA sequence: TGCAGTGCTAGTGGGGGTAGGGGGCCGAATCAGCCCCAGCATTTT. This sequence encodes CSASGGRGPNQPQHF.